The 18 T cell receptor beta chains below all came from one sample that was sequenced in a study of blood T cell repertoires in COVID-19. Assay used: immunoSEQ multiplex PCR; TCRdb lists only in-frame clones, some missing. The sample yields 350,000 to 400,000 clones, less than 90% seen once. The source material was peripheral blood. These receptors were taken from a woman aged 55-70 years with COVID-19, enrolled during active disease.

The gene calls are TRBV5-5 and TRBJ2-7, with D unclear. The CDR3 runs to 13 residues. Per germline, CDR1 SGHKS and CDR2 YYEKEE (reference sequence). V gave up 3 bases and J gave up 2 bases, with 9 bases separating them. The CDR3 is CASSSERTYEQYF. DNA for the CDR3: TGTGCCAGCAGCTCCGAGAGGACCTACGAGCAGTACTTC.

This clone was observed a few times. V and J are TRBV18 and TRBJ1-1; 8 bases are a match to TRBD1. This CDR3 contains 15 residues. V shed 3 bases and J 2 bases; nucleotides not matched to a gene: 5. CDR1 is KGHSH and CDR2 is LQKENI in the germline V gene. For the CDR3, the DNA is TGTGCCAGCTCACCTCCGGACAGGGCAAACACTGAAGCTTTCTTT. As protein: CASSPPDRANTEAFF. Variable domain in full (rest from reference TRBV18 and TRBJ1-1): NAGVMQNPRHLVRRRGQEARLRCSPMKGHSHVYWYRQLPEEGLKFMVYLQKENIIDESGMPKERFSAEFPKEGPSILRIQQVVRGDSAAYFCASSPPDRANTEAFFGQGTRLTVV.

This chain joins TRBV5-1 and TRBJ1-2; 8 bases line up with TRBD1. V gave up 4 bases and J gave up 8 bases; unmatched junction bases: 13. This CDR3 region has 15 residues. From germline, CDR1 is SGHRS and CDR2 YFSETQ. The CDR3 loop is CASSPGTGTQRGYTF. CDR3 in DNA: TGCGCCAGCAGCCCTGGGACAGGAACTCAACGGGGCTACACCTTC.

The genes are TRBV19 and TRBJ2-7; 12 nucleotides line up with TRBD2. Germline CDR1 is LNHDA and CDR2 is SQIVND (reference sequence). J gave up 2 bases and V 4 bases, and 3 bases lay outside the gene matches. The CDR3 length is 15 residues. Here the CDR3 reads CASSKSSGGAYEQYF. CDR3 sequence (DNA): TGTGCCAGTAGTAAGTCTAGCGGGGGGGCCTACGAGCAGTACTTC.

The DNA of the CDR3 is TGTGCCAGCAGCTTCGACACTGAAGCTTTCTTT. It specifies CASSFDTEAFF. The rearrangement joins TRBV7-9 to TRBJ1-1; D uncertain. Germline CDR1 is SEHNR and CDR2 is FQNEAQ (reference sequence). The CDR3 loop spans 11 amino acids. V was pared by 3 bases and J by 3 bases, with 2 bases between. Drawing the rest from reference TRBV7-9 and TRBJ1-1, the complete variable domain is DTGVSQNPRHKITKRGQNVTFRCDPISEHNRLYWYRQTLGQGPEFLTYFQNEAQLEKSRLLSDRFSAERPKGSFSTLEIQRTEQGDSAMYLCASSFDTEAFFGQGTRLTVV.

The chain carries TRBV6-5 and TRBJ1-5, with 7 nucleotides matching TRBD1. Germline CDR1 reads MNHEY; CDR2 reads SVGAGI. The CDR3 spans 14 residues. The ends lost 6 bases at V and 4 bases at J; junction bases unmatched: 6. DNA of the CDR3: TGTGCCAGCAGCGGGCAACAGGGGAATCAGCCCCAGCATTTT. Residues: CASSGQQGNQPQHF.

About this clone: The sample has other DNA sequences that encode this CDR3 too. This chain uses TRBV19 with TRBJ1-2; D might be TRBD1 (5 bases). CDR1 and CDR2 from the germline V gene are LNHDA and SQIVND (reference sequence). Trimming cost V 5 bases and J 0 bases, with 7 bases left between them. CDR3 length equals 13 residues. The CDR3 DNA is TGTGCCAGTAGTCCGACAGCTAACTATGGCTACACCTTC. It is translated as CASSPTANYGYTF.

This clone was seen just once. J is TRBJ1-2 and V is TRBV19, with D maybe TRBD1 (6 bases). This CDR3 region has 13 residues. Looked up from germline, CDR1 is LNHDA and CDR2 is SQIVND (reference sequence). The V end lost 7 bases, the J end lost 7 bases, and 16 bases lay between the germline ends. In nucleotides, the CDR3 is TGTGCCAGTAAGGGGGGGGCTTTTTCTGGCTACACCTTC. Its translation: CASKGGAFSGYTF.

In its sample, this clone was seen a few times. The chain combines TRBV5-4 with TRBJ1-2; tentatively, D is TRBD1 (5 bases). Germline lookup yields CDR1 SGHNT and CDR2 YYREEE (reference sequence). Trimming pared 4 bases from V and 4 bases from J, leaving 8 bases between. The CDR3 totals 12 residues. The CDR3 region is CASSTDSYGYTF. CDR3 DNA sequence: TGTGCCAGCAGCACCGACAGCTATGGCTACACCTTC.

The chain has TRBV7-3 and TRBJ2-3; 9 bases match TRBD2. Germline CDR1 reads SGHTA; CDR2 reads FQGTGA. The CDR3 loop spans 16 amino acids. Germline trimming cut 1 base from V and 2 bases from J; bases unmatched to any gene: 4. CDR3 residues: CASSLSLAGNTDTQYF. CDR3 nucleotide sequence: TGTGCCAGCAGCTTAAGTCTAGCGGGGAACACAGATACGCAGTATTTT. The variable domain in full, with the rest retrieved from reference TRBV7-3 and TRBJ2-3, is GAGVSQTPSNKVTEKGKYVELRCDPISGHTALYWYRQSLGQGPEFLIYFQGTGAADDSGLPNDRFFAVRPEGSVSTLKIQRTERGDSAVYLCASSLSLAGNTDTQYFGPGTRLTVL.

This clone occurred a few times. The chain has TRBV13 and TRBJ2-7; D not resolved. V shed 1 base and J shed 6 bases, with 7 bases lying between them. The germline V gene encodes CDR1 PRHDT and CDR2 FYEKMQ (reference sequence). The CDR3 is 12 amino acids. In nucleotides, the CDR3 is TGTGCCAGCAGCTTAGTATCCGGCGAGCAGTACTTC. Protein: CASSLVSGEQYF. The full variable domain, completed using reference TRBV13 and TRBJ2-7, is AAGVIQSPRHLIKEKRETATLKCYPIPRHDTVYWYQQGPGQDPQFLISFYEKMQSDKGSIPDRFSAQQFSDYHSELNMSSLELGDSALYFCASSLVSGEQYFGPGTRLTVT.

The V call is TRBV7-6, the J call TRBJ2-5, with TRBD2 matching 12 bases. Losses at the gene ends were 4 bases for V and 5 bases for J; bases not matched to a gene: 11. The CDR3 has 17 amino acids. Germline lookup yields CDR1 SGHVS and CDR2 FNYEAQ. CDR3 loop: CASSYLPLAGGLETQYF. In DNA, the CDR3 is TGTGCCAGCAGCTACCTCCCTCTAGCGGGGGGGTTGGAGACCCAGTACTTC.

The V call is TRBV5-4, the J call TRBJ2-2; D gene ambiguous. V was cut by 1 base and J by 0 bases, with 4 bases left in between. This CDR3 has 14 amino acids. Germline CDR1 SGHNT, CDR2 YYREEE (reference sequence). The CDR3 DNA is TGTGCCAGCAGCTTGCCCACGAACACCGGGGAGCTGTTTTTT. It codes for CASSLPTNTGELFF. The full variable domain, in which reference TRBV5-4 and TRBJ2-2 provide the parts outside the CDR3, is ETGVTQSPTHLIKTRGQQVTLRCSSQSGHNTVSWYQQALGQGPQFIFQYYREEENGRGNFPPRFSGLQFPNYSSELNVNALELDDSALYLCASSLPTNTGELFFGEGSRLTVL.

The genes are TRBV9 and TRBJ2-3, with a weak D call TRBD2 (6 bases). The V end lost 1 base, the J end lost 2 bases, and 14 bases lay between the germline ends. The CDR3 consists of 16 residues. Germline V gene lookup returns CDR1 SGDLS and CDR2 YYNGEE. CDR3 region: CASSVNSAGPTDTQYF. For the CDR3, the DNA is TGTGCCAGCAGCGTAAATTCGGCGGGGCCCACAGATACGCAGTATTTT.

As DNA, the CDR3 is TGTGCCAGTAGTATACCTAGCGGGGGGGCTAACACCGGGGAGCTGTTTTTT. The encoded protein is CASSIPSGGANTGELFF. The chain joins TRBV19 to TRBJ2-2; 12 positions match TRBD2. The CDR3 sequence is 17 residues long. Germline CDR1 LNHDA, CDR2 SQIVND (reference sequence). The ends lost 2 bases at V and 2 bases at J; junction bases unmatched: 3.

The chain has TRBV5-6 and TRBJ2-2, with 9 bases that match TRBD2. Trimming at V came to 0 bases and at J to 6 bases, leaving 0 bases not matched to a gene. In germline, CDR1 is SGHDT, CDR2 YYEEEE. The length of the CDR3 is 14 residues. The CDR3 here is CASSLGLAAGELFF. CDR3 nucleotide sequence: TGTGCCAGCAGCTTGGGACTAGCGGCCGGGGAGCTGTTTTTT.

This chain uses TRBV9 with TRBJ2-3, with a weak D call TRBD1 (6 bases). Germline CDR1 reads SGDLS; CDR2 reads YYNGEE. The CDR3 is made up of 15 amino acids. V shed 0 bases and J shed 4 bases, with 12 bases lying between them. CDR3 residues: CASSVAPQGSDTQYF. DNA for the CDR3: TGTGCCAGCAGCGTAGCCCCACAGGGATCAGATACGCAGTATTTT.

This clone was found once. V usage is TRBV15 and J usage is TRBJ1-1; a weak D match, TRBD1 (6 bases). The CDR3 spans 13 residues. Germline values: CDR1 LNHNV, CDR2 YYDKDF (reference sequence). V shed 2 bases and J shed 4 bases, with 8 bases lying between them. The CDR3 protein is CATSRSGVTEAFF. Here the CDR3 DNA reads TGTGCCACCAGCAGATCAGGGGTCACTGAAGCTTTCTTT.